This passage covers 30 T cell receptor beta chains from one sample sequenced in a study of blood T cell repertoires in COVID-19. The data were produced by immunoSEQ multiplex PCR, yet TCRdb's version contains in-frame clones alone and is incomplete. Of 330,000 or so clones in the sample, roughly 87% were seen once. Sequencing was carried out using PBMCs or T cells enriched from blood (not recorded which). The source is a woman in her twenties or thirties who had recovered from COVID-19.

The chain has TRBV5-4 and TRBJ1-3; TRBD1 matches at 7 bases. CDR1 is SGHNT and CDR2 is YYREEE in the germline V gene (reference sequence). The CDR3 consists of 16 residues. The V segment lost 2 bases and the J segment 0 bases; nucleotides outside the gene matches: 5. This chain's CDR3 is CASSFGQAFSGNTIYF. CDR3 DNA sequence: TGTGCCAGCAGCTTCGGACAGGCCTTCTCTGGAAACACCATATATTTT.

The CDR3 protein is CASSPWTGGSTEAFF. The CDR3 DNA sequence: TGTGCCAGCAGCCCATGGACAGGGGGGTCCACTGAAGCTTTCTTT. The chain couples TRBV3-1 (or the pseudogene TRBV3-2) to TRBJ1-1; 10 bases fit TRBD1. CDR1 and CDR2 from the germline V gene are LGHDT and YNNKEL (reference sequence). This CDR3 has 15 residues. The V gene end was trimmed by 4 bases and the J gene end by 4 bases; junction bases not matched to a gene: 6.

The chain combines TRBV6-5 with TRBJ1-1; D is ambiguous. CDR3 length: 13 amino acids. Germline V gene sequence: CDR1 MNHEY, CDR2 SVGAGI. The V gene lost 6 bases and the J gene lost 1 base, with 9 bases spanning the gap. CDR3 amino acids: CASRQVENTEAFF. CDR3 DNA sequence: TGTGCCAGCAGGCAGGTCGAGAACACTGAAGCTTTCTTT.

The count of this clone is one. The chain is built from TRBV2 and TRBJ2-2; tentatively, D is TRBD1 (5 bases). The CDR3 length is 15 residues. The V and J ends lost 2 bases and 3 bases respectively, with 10 bases between them. The germline V gene encodes CDR1 SNHLY and CDR2 FYNNEI. CDR3 amino acids: CASSEKGRDTGELFF. The CDR3 coding sequence is TGTGCCAGCAGTGAAAAAGGCAGGGACACCGGGGAGCTGTTTTTT.

The chain has TRBV5-1 and TRBJ1-6; TRBD1 agrees at 7 bases. Germline V gene lookup returns CDR1 SGHRS and CDR2 YFSETQ. This CDR3 has 14 amino acids. V was pared by 4 bases and J by 7 bases, with 5 bases of the junction left unmatched. The CDR3 is CASSEGAINSPLHF. The DNA of the CDR3 is TGCGCCAGCAGCGAGGGGGCTATCAATTCACCCCTCCACTTT.

V is TRBV19 and J is TRBJ1-5, with D unresolved. CDR1 and CDR2 from the germline V gene are LNHDA and SQIVND (reference sequence). This CDR3 is 13 amino acids long. Trimming removed 0 bases at V and 6 bases at J, with 6 bases between. Here the CDR3 reads CASSIDHTQPQHF. DNA for the CDR3: TGTGCCAGTAGTATAGATCACACTCAGCCCCAGCATTTT.

The chain has TRBV13 and TRBJ1-2, with 7 bases that match TRBD1. J was trimmed by 8 bases and V by 5 bases; bases with no gene match: 5. CDR1 and CDR2 (germline): PRHDT, FYEKMQ (reference sequence). This CDR3 is built from 12 residues. The CDR3 protein is CASSTGAHGYTF. CDR3 sequence (DNA): TGTGCCAGCAGCACAGGGGCGCACGGCTACACCTTC.

The J gene is TRBJ2-7, the V gene TRBV18; unclear D gene. Germline V gene data show CDR1 as KGHSH and CDR2 as LQKENI. Trimming pared 4 bases from V and 0 bases from J, leaving 10 bases between. The CDR3 consists of 14 residues. CDR3: CASSRAASSYEQYF. The CDR3 DNA follows: TGTGCCAGCTCACGGGCCGCAAGCTCCTACGAGCAGTACTTC.

The V and J genes are TRBV27 and TRBJ2-1; 11 positions match TRBD1. In germline, CDR1 is MNHEY, CDR2 SMNVEV (reference sequence). Unmatched junction bases numbered 4, after V lost 2 bases and J lost 7 bases. This CDR3 spans 15 amino acids. CDR3 in DNA: TGTGCCAGCAGTTTAATCGGGACAGGGGGGAATGAGCAGTTCTTC. Its translation: CASSLIGTGGNEQFF.

The rearrangement uses TRBV6-5 and TRBJ2-3; TRBD1 matches 7 bases. V was clipped by 10 bases and J by 10 bases; unmatched bases: 8. CDR1 and CDR2 (germline): MNHEY, SVGAGI. The CDR3 is made up of 11 amino acids. CDR3 nucleotide sequence: TGTGCCACCCGACAGGGTGAGGCGCAGTATTTT. Its protein is CATRQGEAQYF.

The rearrangement joins TRBV19 to TRBJ2-2, with 8 nucleotides matching TRBD1. The CDR3 has 13 residues. V shed 6 bases and J 7 bases; nucleotides not matched to a gene: 4. Per the germline V gene, CDR1 is LNHDA and CDR2 is SQIVND (reference sequence). The CDR3 DNA reads as TGTGCCAGTAGGACAGGGGTTATCGGGGAGCTGTTTTTT. It yields the protein CASRTGVIGELFF.

V is TRBV3-1 (or the pseudogene TRBV3-2) and J is TRBJ2-2; D is ambiguous. CDR1 LGHDT and CDR2 YNNKEL come from the germline V gene (reference sequence). V was trimmed by 1 base and J by 4 bases, leaving 7 bases between them. The CDR3 extends over 14 amino acids. The CDR3 nucleotides are TGTGCCAGCAGCCAAGGAACAATCACCGGGGAGCTGTTTTTT. This codes for CASSQGTITGELFF.

This clone was detected only once. The genes are TRBV6-5 and TRBJ2-5; no reliable D call. Germline CDR1 and CDR2: MNHEY and SVGAGI. The length of the CDR3 is 13 residues. Trimming pared 4 bases from V and 0 bases from J, leaving 6 bases between. DNA of the CDR3: TGTGCCAGCAGTTCCCGGGACCAAGAGACCCAGTACTTC. Translated, it gives CASSSRDQETQYF.

The chain recombines TRBV27 with TRBJ2-1; TRBD2 aligns across 12 bases. V dropped 3 bases and J dropped 1; count of bases not matched to a gene: 4. Germline lookup yields CDR1 MNHEY and CDR2 SMNVEV (reference sequence). This CDR3 has 17 residues. This CDR3 is CASSFWLAGGSYNEQFF. Written as DNA, the CDR3 is TGTGCCAGCAGTTTTTGGCTAGCGGGAGGGTCCTACAATGAGCAGTTCTTC.

CDR3 coding DNA: TGTGCCAGCAGCCCAGACCGTCGAGGCCACGAGCAGTACTTC. This encodes CASSPDRRGHEQYF. The V call is TRBV6-5, the J call TRBJ2-7; D is unresolved. Germline V gives CDR1 MNHEY, CDR2 SVGAGI. Trimming cost V 6 bases and J 5 bases, with 17 bases left between them. This CDR3 region has 14 residues.

The chain couples TRBV2 to TRBJ1-3; D gene unclear. There are 12 residues in the CDR3. With 7 bases removed from V and 4 bases from J, the gap between germline ends came to 8 bases. Germline CDR1 and CDR2: SNHLY and FYNNEI. The CDR3 nucleotides are TGTGCCAGCACAACAGCAGGAAACACCATATATTTT. Amino acids: CASTTAGNTIYF.

This clone is a singleton in its sample. The V and J genes are TRBV30 and TRBJ2-5; 9 bases match TRBD2. V lost 2 bases to trimming and J lost 7 bases; unmatched junction nucleotides: 8. This CDR3 comprises 14 residues. The germline gives CDR1 GTSNPN, CDR2 SVGIG (reference sequence). The CDR3 bases are TGTGCCTGGAGTAGGCTAGCGGGGTTTGGGACCCAGTACTTC. This encodes CAWSRLAGFGTQYF.

The CDR3 sequence is CATSDLTSGGGTGELFF. DNA for the CDR3: TGTGCCACCAGTGACCTCACTAGCGGGGGCGGCACCGGGGAGCTGTTTTTT. This chain uses TRBV24-1 with TRBJ2-2; 11 positions agree with TRBD2. This CDR3 is 17 amino acids long. Germline CDR1 KGHDR, CDR2 SFDVKD. The V segment lost 4 bases and the J segment 4 bases; nucleotides outside the gene matches: 7.

DNA of the CDR3: TGCGCCAGCAGTCTTTTTAGCGGGGGGCCTAACACCGGGGAGCTGTTTTTT. This sequence encodes CASSLFSGGPNTGELFF. The chain has TRBV5-1 and TRBJ2-2; 10 positions match TRBD2. The V segment lost 5 bases and the J segment 2 bases; nucleotides outside the gene matches: 9. The CDR3 is made up of 17 amino acids. Germline values: CDR1 SGHRS, CDR2 YFSETQ. Variable domain in full (rest from reference TRBV5-1 and TRBJ2-2): KAGVTQTPRYLIKTRGQQVTLSCSPISGHRSVSWYQQTPGQGLQFLFEYFSETQRNKGNFPGRFSGRQFSNSRSEMNVSTLELGDSALYLCASSLFSGGPNTGELFFGEGSRLTVL.

The chain employs TRBV29-1 and TRBJ1-6; the D is unclear. V lost 6 bases and J 1 base, leaving 7 bases between the germline ends. The CDR3 has 13 residues. Germline CDR1 SQVTM, CDR2 ANQGSEA. CDR3 amino acids: CSVKSSYNSPLHF. For the CDR3, the DNA is TGCAGCGTCAAGAGTTCCTATAATTCACCCCTCCACTTT.

The chain couples TRBV19 to TRBJ1-5; D is perhaps TRBD1 (5 bases). Germline values: CDR1 LNHDA, CDR2 SQIVND (reference sequence). The CDR3 runs 16 residues. Trimming cost V 3 bases and J 2 bases, with 14 bases left between them. The CDR3 region is CASSMEGVVGNQPQHF. CDR3 DNA: TGTGCCAGTAGTATGGAAGGGGTGGTGGGCAATCAGCCCCAGCATTTT.

This rearrangement joins TRBV3-1 (or the pseudogene TRBV3-2) to TRBJ2-3; 12 positions agree with TRBD2. Germline assignment: CDR1 LGHDT and CDR2 YNNKEL (reference sequence). The CDR3 sequence is 16 residues long. The V gene end was trimmed by 4 bases and the J gene end by 3 bases; junction bases not matched to a gene: 5. CDR3 sequence: CASSRGLAGRTDTQYF. The CDR3 region has the DNA TGTGCCAGCAGCCGTGGACTAGCGGGGCGGACAGATACGCAGTATTTT.

The rearrangement uses TRBV5-6 and TRBJ2-7; D may be TRBD2 (7 bases). Germline loops: CDR1 SGHDT, CDR2 YYEEEE. The CDR3 is 14 amino acids. The V end was cut by 4 bases, the J end by 4 bases, with 15 bases between. Here the CDR3 reads CASSPGAGHYEQYF. Here the CDR3 DNA reads TGTGCCAGCAGCCCAGGAGCGGGACATTACGAGCAGTACTTC.

This clone was picked up a small number of times. The rearrangement uses TRBV5-8 and TRBJ2-7, with D possibly TRBD1 on 6 matching bases. Per the germline V gene, CDR1 is SGHTS and CDR2 is YDEGEE. The CDR3 is 12 amino acids. V lost 2 bases and J lost 6, with 9 bases in between. The CDR3 sequence: CASSFLGAEQYF. The CDR3 coding sequence is TGTGCCAGCAGCTTTCTGGGGGCCGAGCAGTACTTC.

This chain connects TRBV19 to TRBJ2-5; D possibly corresponds to TRBD2 (5 bases). Germline loops: CDR1 LNHDA, CDR2 SQIVND (reference sequence). This CDR3 comprises 13 residues. The V end was cut by 7 bases, the J end by 5 bases, with 14 bases between. CDR3 residues: CASKREGVETQYF. The DNA for the CDR3 is TGTGCCAGTAAGCGTGAGGGCGTGGAGACCCAGTACTTC.

The chain carries TRBV30 and TRBJ1-1, with D possibly being TRBD1 (6 bases). Germline lookup yields CDR1 GTSNPN and CDR2 SVGIG (reference sequence). V was shortened by 6 bases and J by 5 bases, with 7 bases between the two germline ends. The CDR3 sequence is 10 residues long. CDR3 in DNA: TGTGCCTGCGGGACAACTGAAGCTTTCTTT. Its translation: CACGTTEAFF. Looking up the rest from reference TRBV30 and TRBJ1-1 gives the full variable domain: SQTIHQWPATLVQPVGSPLSLECTVEGTSNPNLYWYRQAAGRGLQLLFYSVGIGQISSEVPQNLSASRPQDRQFILSSKKLLLSDSGFYLCACGTTEAFFGQGTRLTVV.

The V call is TRBV5-1, the J call TRBJ2-3, with TRBD2 matching 10 bases. V was clipped by 4 bases and J by 3 bases; unmatched bases: 8. The germline gives CDR1 SGHRS, CDR2 YFSETQ. The CDR3 extends over 16 amino acids. This CDR3 is CASSPVAGLATDTQYF. The DNA of the CDR3 is TGCGCCAGCAGCCCTGTAGCGGGACTAGCGACAGATACGCAGTATTTT.

The V gene is TRBV6-1, the J gene TRBJ2-3, with TRBD2 identical over 8 bases. The CDR3 is made up of 17 amino acids. Germline CDR1 and CDR2: MNHNS and SASEGT. The V and J ends lost 2 bases and 5 bases, in that order; junction bases with no gene match: 12. The CDR3 bases are TGTGCCAGCAGTGAACCCCCCGGGGGGGGGCCGGTAGATACGCAGTATTTT. Its protein is CASSEPPGGGPVDTQYF.

The chain joins TRBV11-2 to TRBJ2-1; D may be TRBD1 (6 bases). The V and J ends lost 6 bases and 4 bases respectively, with 10 bases between them. CDR1 and CDR2 (germline): SGHAT, FQNNGV. This CDR3 has 13 amino acids. CDR3 region: CASRETGYNEQFF. The CDR3 nucleotides are TGTGCCAGCAGAGAAACAGGGTACAATGAGCAGTTCTTC.

This clone turned up a few times. The V gene is TRBV9, the J gene TRBJ1-3; D is possibly TRBD1 (5 bases). Looked up from germline, CDR1 is SGDLS and CDR2 is YYNGEE. The CDR3 has 14 residues. The V end was cut by 3 bases, the J end by 2 bases, with 9 bases between. CDR3 in amino acids: CASSGAGTGNTIYF. Here the CDR3 DNA reads TGTGCCAGCAGCGGAGCAGGGACTGGAAACACCATATATTTT.